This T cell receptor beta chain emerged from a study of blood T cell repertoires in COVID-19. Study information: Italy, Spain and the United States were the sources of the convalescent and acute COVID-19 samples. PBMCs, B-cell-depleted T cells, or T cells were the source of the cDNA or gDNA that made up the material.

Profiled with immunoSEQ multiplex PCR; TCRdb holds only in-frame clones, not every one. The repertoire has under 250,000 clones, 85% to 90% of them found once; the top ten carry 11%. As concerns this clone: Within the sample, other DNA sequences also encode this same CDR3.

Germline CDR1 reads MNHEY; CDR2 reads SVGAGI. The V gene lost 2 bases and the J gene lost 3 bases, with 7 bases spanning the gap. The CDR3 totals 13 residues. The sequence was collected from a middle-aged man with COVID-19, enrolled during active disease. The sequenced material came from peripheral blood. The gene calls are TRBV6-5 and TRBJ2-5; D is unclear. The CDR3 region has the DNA TGTGCCAGCAGTTACGGGCGAAAAGAGACCCAGTACTTC. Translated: CASSYGRKETQYF.